This T cell receptor beta chain was retrieved from a study of shared clonotypes between healthy human individuals. Splitting the CD4+ cells yielded a CD45RA+ naive subset and a CD45RA-negative memory subset. This CDR3 is 18 amino acids long. In germline, CDR1 is SGHNT, CDR2 YYREEE (reference sequence). V was clipped by 6 bases and J by 5 bases; unmatched bases: 20. In the authors' methods: ImmunoSEQ junction-only sequences lacked quality scores, so their filtering differed. TCRdb keeps only in-frame clones here, not all; method: immunoSEQ multiplex PCR. Clone size and the V and J calls come from that table; the DNA yielded D and trimming. The table includes approximately 1.5 million clones, approximately 98.5% detected once.

This receptor was obtained from a man aged 25 to 45 in good health. Material for sequencing was naive CD4+ T cells sorted from blood. Subset of the sample: CD45RA+ positively selected. The chain carries TRBV5-4 and TRBJ2-1; 7 positions agree with TRBD2. CDR3 DNA sequence: TGTGCCAGCACCGATAGTGGACGGGCACTAGCGCTCAACAATGAGCAGTTCTTC. The encoded protein is CASTDSGRALALNNEQFF.